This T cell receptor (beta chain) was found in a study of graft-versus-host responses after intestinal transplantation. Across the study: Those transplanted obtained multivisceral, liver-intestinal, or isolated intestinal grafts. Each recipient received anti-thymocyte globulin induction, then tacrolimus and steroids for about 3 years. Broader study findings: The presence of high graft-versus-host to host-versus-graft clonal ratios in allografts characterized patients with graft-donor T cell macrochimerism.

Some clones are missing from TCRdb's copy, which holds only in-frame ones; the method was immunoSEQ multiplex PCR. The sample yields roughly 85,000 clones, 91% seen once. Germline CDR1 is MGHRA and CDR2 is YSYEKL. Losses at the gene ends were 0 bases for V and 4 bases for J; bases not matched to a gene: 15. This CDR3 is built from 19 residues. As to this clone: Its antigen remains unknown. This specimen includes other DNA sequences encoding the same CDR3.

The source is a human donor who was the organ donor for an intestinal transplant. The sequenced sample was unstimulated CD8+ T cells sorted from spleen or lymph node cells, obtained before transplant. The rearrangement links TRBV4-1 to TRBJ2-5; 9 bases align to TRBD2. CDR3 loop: CASSQEGPSVAGEGETQYF. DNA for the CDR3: TGCGCCAGCAGCCAAGAAGGCCCCTCAGTAGCGGGGGAGGGAGAGACCCAGTACTTC.